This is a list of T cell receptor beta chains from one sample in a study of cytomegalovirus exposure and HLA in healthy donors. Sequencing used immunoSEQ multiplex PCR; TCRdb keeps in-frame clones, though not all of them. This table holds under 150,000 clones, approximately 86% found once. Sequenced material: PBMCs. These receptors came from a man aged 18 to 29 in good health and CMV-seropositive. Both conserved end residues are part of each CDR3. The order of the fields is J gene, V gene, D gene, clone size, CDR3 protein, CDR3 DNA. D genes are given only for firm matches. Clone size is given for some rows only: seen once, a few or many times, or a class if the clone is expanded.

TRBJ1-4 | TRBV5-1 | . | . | CASSLQNNEKLFF | TGCGCCAGCAGCTTGCAGAATAATGAAAAACTGTTTTTT
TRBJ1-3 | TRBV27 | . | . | CASRSFESGNTIYF | TGTGCCAGCAGGTCGTTCGAGTCTGGAAACACCATATATTTT
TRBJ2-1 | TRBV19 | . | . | CASSPGVGSHNEQFF | TGTGCCAGTAGTCCAGGGGTTGGTAGTCACAATGAGCAGTTCTTC
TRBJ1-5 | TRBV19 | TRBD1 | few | CASAQGAGNQPQHF | TGTGCCAGTGCGCAGGGGGCAGGCAATCAGCCCCAGCATTTT
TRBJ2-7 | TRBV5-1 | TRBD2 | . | CASSLTQRGYEQYF | TGCGCCAGCAGCTTAACGCAGCGGGGCTACGAGCAGTACTTC
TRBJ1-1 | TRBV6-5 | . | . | CASSSGRVTEAFF | TGTGCCAGCAGTTCAGGCAGGGTGACTGAAGCTTTCTTT
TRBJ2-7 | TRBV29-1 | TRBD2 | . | CSVDRLAGGPGGQYF | TGCAGCGTGGACAGACTAGCGGGAGGGCCAGGGGGGCAGTACTTC
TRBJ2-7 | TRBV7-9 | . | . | CASSRLSGGGYEQYF | TGTGCCAGCAGCCGACTATCTGGGGGCGGCTACGAGCAGTACTTC
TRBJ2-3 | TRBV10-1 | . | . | CASSESGSGRSEDTQYF | TGCGCCAGCAGTGAGTCAGGTAGCGGAAGGAGTGAAGATACGCAGTATTTT
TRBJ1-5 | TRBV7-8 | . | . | CASSPGSRWSNQPQHF | TGTGCCAGCAGCCCCGGCTCTAGGTGGAGCAATCAGCCCCAGCATTTT
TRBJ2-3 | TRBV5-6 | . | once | CASTPSQGLTDTQYF | TGTGCCAGCACCCCTTCCCAGGGGCTCACAGATACGCAGTATTTT
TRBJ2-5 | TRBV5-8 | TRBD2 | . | CASSPGLAGGPGETQYF | TGTGCCAGCAGCCCGGGACTAGCGGGGGGGCCGGGAGAGACCCAGTACTTC
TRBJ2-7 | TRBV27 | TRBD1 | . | CASGQGAYEQYF | TGTGCCAGCGGACAGGGAGCCTACGAGCAGTACTTC
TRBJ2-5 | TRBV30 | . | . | CAWSTGQETQYF | TGTGCCTGGAGCACAGGGCAAGAGACCCAGTACTTC
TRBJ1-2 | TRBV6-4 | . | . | CASSYATGTSYGYTF | TGTGCCAGCAGTTACGCCACCGGGACATCCTATGGCTACACCTTC
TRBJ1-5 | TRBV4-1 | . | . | CASSPTSGNQPQHF | TGCGCCAGCAGCCCCACCAGTGGCAATCAGCCCCAGCATTTT